This T cell receptor (beta chain) was observed in a study of shared T cell receptors in the human thymus listed by TCRdb under 2021. General notes on the study: The study examined how self-reactive, shared T-cell receptor alpha chains are generated in the human thymus.

This clone was detected only a few times. Its antigen remains undetermined. No base quality information exists; no much larger clone differs at one position. Libraries were constructed by the immunoSEQ multiplex PCR assay. TCRdb's version of the immuneACCESS table is confined to in-frame rearrangements and falls short of the full clone set. An unresolved V gene accounts for under half of the shortfall where checked; the remainder is of unknown origin. This sample is represented by roughly 660,000 clones; 70% to 90% of them were singletons. The ten largest clones capture around 0.0099% of the sample. The CDR3 holds 16 amino acids from the cysteine to the phenylalanine. Only CDR3 DNA remains: 48 bases, in frame from the first base. For this chain, trimming is 3 bases at the V end and 6 bases at the J end, and the number of junction bases without a gene match is 14. CDR1 and CDR2 are drawn from the germline V gene (reference sequence): SEHNR, FQNEAQ.

This same sample was also taken into another study, of human thymus T cells. As the second publication notes: Donors were immunologically healthy infants undergoing open corrective cardiac surgery for congenital heart defects in Finland. Thymus tissue was collected as surgical resects that were removed during corrective cardiac surgery. Biased V and J gene segment usage appeared to be present in both thymic and peripheral blood repertoires. The related research reported highly overlapping thymic TCR repertoires among unrelated individuals. The study described the TCR alpha and beta repertoires in about eight infant thymus samples and a few matching peripheral blood samples. Donor ages ranged from about 6 to 244 days, and the cohort comprised about 6 male and a couple of female infants. Thymocytes were mechanically released from the tissue and were stored as pellets of roughly 10-32 million cells at -70 degrees C. A QIAsymphony instrument was used to extract genomic DNA from frozen cell pellets. Using the immunoSEQ multiplex PCR assay, the TCRB and TCRAD loci were amplified from a standardized quantity of quality-controlled genomic DNA. Amplicons spanned the V(D)J region at a length sufficient to cover the CDR3 and identify V and J genes. Through the commercial immunoSEQ service, the amplicons were sequenced on an Illumina platform. Corrections for primer bias and sequencing errors followed previously described methods, while TCRAD and TCRB definitions were based on the IMGT database. Analysis of the repertoires was done with immunoSEQ Analyzer 3.0 and VDJTools and included basic statistics, V/J segment usage, diversity estimates, rarefaction and pairwise overlap. To estimate diversity, the Chao1, ChaoE, Efron-Thisted, Shannon and inverse Simpson indices were applied, and diversity was also estimated on datasets down-sampled to the smallest sample. Repertoire overlap used strict matching of CDR3 nucleotide sequence, V gene and J gene, with Jaccard-based multidimensional scaling clustering. On average, about 810,000 unique TCRB clonotypes were obtained from thymus samples, compared with 70,000 to 90,000 from blood samples.

The clonotype comes from a boy under two years old with a congenital heart defect. Donor details come from another sample of the same person, matched by shared clones. The V gene is TRBV7-9 and the J gene is TRBJ2-7; 7 nucleotides in the junction match TRBD1. Sequencing was performed on thymocytes. CDR3 loop: CASSFRETGDASEQYF. The DNA is TGTGCCAGCAGCTTTAGGGAAACAGGGGACGCAAGCGAGCAGTACTTC. Supplemented by the reference TRBV7-9 and TRBJ2-7 proteins around the CDR3, the complete variable domain is DTGVSQNPRHKITKRGQNVTFRCDPISEHNRLYWYRQTLGQGPEFLTYFQNEAQLEKSRLLSDRFSAERPKGSFSTLEIQRTEQGDSAMYLCASSFRETGDASEQYFGPGTRLTVT.